Presented here are 15 T cell receptor beta chains from one specimen sequenced in a study of pediatric ulcerative colitis. Assay used: immunoSEQ multiplex PCR; TCRdb lists only in-frame clones, some missing. The sample holds 55,000 to 80,000 clones, 70% to 80% seen once. Sequencing was performed on blood. These receptors were taken from a boy aged 10-17 years with moderate ulcerative colitis.

This clone was picked up one time. The rearrangement links TRBV7-6 to TRBJ2-1, with 9 bases lining up with TRBD1. Trimming cost V 5 bases and J 7 bases; bases outside gene matches: 15. The CDR3 extends over 17 amino acids. The germline V gene encodes CDR1 SGHVS and CDR2 FNYEAQ. CDR3 loop: CASSIPSGTGRKNEQFF. CDR3 in DNA: TGTGCCAGCAGCATACCCTCCGGGACAGGGAGGAAAAATGAGCAGTTCTTC. The full variable domain, rest sourced from reference TRBV7-6 and TRBJ2-1, is GAGVSQSPRYKVTKRGQDVALRCDPISGHVSLYWYRQALGQGPEFLTYFNYEAQQDKSGLPNDRFSAERPEGSISTLTIQRTEQRDSAMYRCASSIPSGTGRKNEQFFGPGTRLTVL.

This chain connects TRBV6-6 to TRBJ2-3; TRBD2 matches 12 bases. CDR3 length: 16 amino acids. J gave up 3 bases and V 6 bases, and 7 bases lay outside the gene matches. Looked up from germline, CDR1 is MNHNY and CDR2 is SVGAGI (reference sequence). The CDR3 reads CASRSSLAGGTDTQYF. The CDR3 bases are TGTGCCAGCAGAAGCTCCCTAGCGGGGGGGACAGATACGCAGTATTTT.

This clone was picked up a small number of times. V is TRBV9 and J is TRBJ1-1, with D unclear. CDR1 and CDR2 from the germline V gene are SGDLS and YYNGEE. CDR3 length: 12 residues. Deletions cut 4 bases from V and 1 base from J, with 5 bases between. CDR3: CASSSSNTEAFF. The CDR3 DNA sequence: TGTGCCAGCAGCTCTTCGAACACTGAAGCTTTCTTT.

This chain connects TRBV7-2 to TRBJ2-3, with 12 bases identical to TRBD2. The CDR3 covers 16 residues. Germline CDR1 SGHTA, CDR2 FQGNSA. Unmatched junction bases numbered 8, after V lost 5 bases and J lost 5 bases. The DNA of the CDR3 is TGTGCCAGCAGCCTAAGACTAGCGGGAGTTGGAGATACGCAGTATTTT. This codes for CASSLRLAGVGDTQYF. The variable domain in full, completed from reference TRBV7-2 and TRBJ2-3, reads GAGVSQSPSNKVTEKGKDVELRCDPISGHTALYWYRQSLGQGLEFLIYFQGNSAPDKSGLPSDRFSAERTGGSVSTLTIQRTQQEDSAVYLCASSLRLAGVGDTQYFGPGTRLTVL.

This clone was observed a few times. The chain joins TRBV5-4 to TRBJ2-1, with D possibly TRBD1 on 6 matching bases. V gave up 0 bases and J gave up 8 bases, with 12 bases separating them. Germline lookup yields CDR1 SGHNT and CDR2 YYREEE (reference sequence). The CDR3 is 14 amino acids. CDR3 nucleotides: TGTGCCAGCAGCTTGGCACAGGGCCGCGATGAGCAGTTCTTC. Translated, it gives CASSLAQGRDEQFF.

This chain links TRBV7-9 with TRBJ1-1, with 9 nucleotides matching TRBD1. The CDR3 runs to 15 residues. V was clipped by 7 bases and J by 4 bases; unmatched bases: 10. Germline V gene data show CDR1 as SEHNR and CDR2 as FQNEAQ (reference sequence). CDR3 sequence reads: CASIPSETGGTEAFF. In DNA, the CDR3 is TGTGCCAGCATCCCGTCAGAGACAGGGGGCACTGAAGCTTTCTTT.

This clone was recorded once. The gene calls are TRBV19 and TRBJ2-3; no clear D. The CDR3 spans 13 residues. V was shortened by 1 base and J by 4 bases, with 6 bases between the two germline ends. CDR1 LNHDA and CDR2 SQIVND come from the germline V gene (reference sequence). In DNA, the CDR3 is TGTGCCAGTAGTATAGGGTTAGCAGATACGCAGTATTTT. Its translation: CASSIGLADTQYF.

This rearrangement joins TRBV14 to TRBJ1-1, with D unresolved. The CDR3 length is 12 residues. The germline gives CDR1 SGHDN, CDR2 FVKESK. V lost 0 bases, J lost 11 bases, and 10 bases lay in between. CDR3 protein: CASSQDIREAFF. The DNA for the CDR3 is TGTGCCAGCAGCCAAGATATCCGGGAGGCTTTCTTT.

This clone was seen only a few times. The CDR3 sequence is CASTGGRVDDEKLFF. The CDR3 DNA follows: TGTGCCAGCACAGGGGGCCGCGTTGACGATGAAAAACTGTTTTTT. The V gene is TRBV19, the J gene TRBJ1-4; 9 bases map to TRBD1. V lost 9 bases to trimming and J lost 6 bases; unmatched junction nucleotides: 11. The CDR3 runs to 15 residues. The germline V gene has CDR1 LNHDA and CDR2 SQIVND (reference sequence).

This clone was counted once. The J gene is TRBJ1-5, the V gene TRBV5-5, with D unclear. Germline assignment: CDR1 SGHKS and CDR2 YYEKEE (reference sequence). The CDR3 contains 14 residues. The ends were cut back, 4 bases at V and 0 bases at J, with 8 bases in the middle. This CDR3 is CASSLTTSNQPQHF. CDR3 DNA: TGTGCCAGCAGCCTTACTACTAGCAATCAGCCCCAGCATTTT.

This chain uses TRBV18 with TRBJ2-2; D not certain. The V gene's germline CDR1 is KGHSH and CDR2 LQKENI. V shed 0 bases and J shed 1 base, with 9 bases lying between them. The CDR3 has 16 amino acids. CDR3 DNA: TGTGCCAGCTCACCACCACCCGTGGGGAACACCGGGGAGCTGTTTTTT. Protein sequence: CASSPPPVGNTGELFF.

The chain recombines TRBV19 with TRBJ1-1; 7 bases are a match to TRBD1. Germline V gene sequence: CDR1 LNHDA, CDR2 SQIVND (reference sequence). V lost 3 bases, J lost 7 bases, and 11 bases stayed unmatched. The CDR3 runs to 15 residues. CDR3 DNA: TGTGCCAGTAGTATGGCAGGGGGTCTCTTGGGTGAAGCTTTCTTT. Protein product: CASSMAGGLLGEAFF.

V gene TRBV30 combines with J gene TRBJ2-7; 11 bases align to TRBD1. Germline V lookup: CDR1 GTSNPN, CDR2 SVGIG (reference sequence). CDR3 length equals 14 residues. Trimming at V came to 4 bases and at J to 7 bases, leaving 9 bases not matched to a gene. The CDR3 DNA is TGTGCCTGGAAGACCGGACAGGGGGCGCGAGAGCAGTACTTC. Translation: CAWKTGQGAREQYF.

This clone has a single count. The chain couples TRBV5-4 to TRBJ1-1; D is ambiguous. Germline V gives CDR1 SGHNT, CDR2 YYREEE (reference sequence). The CDR3 totals 14 residues. V gave up 4 bases and J gave up 1 base, with 11 bases separating them. Here the CDR3 reads CASSGTSRNTEAFF. The CDR3 nucleotides are TGTGCCAGCAGCGGCACATCGAGGAACACTGAAGCTTTCTTT.

The genes are TRBV6-4 and TRBJ2-3, with a tentative D call TRBD1 (6 bases). V lost 8 bases and J lost 4, with 16 bases in between. The length of the CDR3 is 14 residues. Germline-derived CDR1 and CDR2 are MRHNA and SNTAGT. CDR3 sequence (DNA): TGTGCCAGCGGACCGGTCCCAGGGGCAGATACGCAGTATTTT. It translates to CASGPVPGADTQYF.